This T cell receptor beta chain was obtained from a study of cytomegalovirus exposure and HLA in healthy donors. Study background: An earlier analysis found around 120 million unique TCR beta sequences from approximately 200 million T cells.

The PCR had 60 Vbeta and 13 Jbeta primers. Libraries were prepared by immunoSEQ multiplex PCR; TCRdb keeps only in-frame clonotypes and omits some of them. In the table there are 200,000 to 250,000 clones, 60% to 80% of which are singletons. This clone occurred once. Trimming left V 2 bases short and J 8 bases short, with 23 bases between. There are 17 residues in the CDR3. The germline V gene has CDR1 SGHNT and CDR2 YENEEA. The TCR comes from a woman in her 30s in good health and CMV-seronegative. V and J are TRBV11-3 and TRBJ2-3; tentatively, D is TRBD1 (8 bases). Specimen: PBMCs. The CDR3 DNA sequence: TGTGCCAGCAGCTTATACAGGGGGGGCAACCAAGTCCGTACGCAGTATTTT. Its protein is CASSLYRGGNQVRTQYF. The entire variable domain, with the rest obtained from reference TRBV11-3 and TRBJ2-3, is as follows: EAGVVQSPRYKIIEKKQPVAFWCNPISGHNTLYWYLQNLGQGPELLIRYENEEAVDDSQLPKDRFSAERLKGVDSTLKIQPAELGDSAVYLCASSLYRGGNQVRTQYFGPGTRLTVL.